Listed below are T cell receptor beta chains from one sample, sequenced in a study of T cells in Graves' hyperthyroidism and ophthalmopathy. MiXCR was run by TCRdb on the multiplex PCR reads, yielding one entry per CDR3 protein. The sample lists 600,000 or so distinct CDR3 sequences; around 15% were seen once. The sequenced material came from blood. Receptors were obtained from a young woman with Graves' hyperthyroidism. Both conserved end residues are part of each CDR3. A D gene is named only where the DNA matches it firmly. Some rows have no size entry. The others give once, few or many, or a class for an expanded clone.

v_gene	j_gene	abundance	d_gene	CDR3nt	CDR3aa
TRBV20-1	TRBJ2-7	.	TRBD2	TGCAGTGCTAGAGATTTGGAGCGGGACTCCTACGAGCAGTACTTC	CSARDLERDSYEQYF
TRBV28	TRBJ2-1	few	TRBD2	TGTGCCAGCAATGTACCCATAGCGGGAGGCTACAATGAGCAGTTCTTC	CASNVPIAGGYNEQFF
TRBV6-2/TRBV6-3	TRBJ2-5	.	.	TGTGCCTGCAGTTACTCTGGGTGGGAGACCCAGTACTTC	CACSYSGWETQYF
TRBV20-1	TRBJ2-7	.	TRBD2	TGCAGTGCTAGAGGGGGCGCGAGCGGGAGTAAGTCCCCCTACGAGCAGTACTTC	CSARGGASGSKSPYEQYF
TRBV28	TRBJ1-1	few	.	TGTGCCAGCAGTTTACCGGGGAAAATTGAAGCTTTCTTT	CASSLPGKIEAFF
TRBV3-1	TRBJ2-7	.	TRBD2	TGTGCCAGCAGCCAAGAATACGGGACTAGCGGTCTATGGCAGTACTTC	CASSQEYGTSGLWQYF
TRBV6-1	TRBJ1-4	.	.	TGTGCCAGCACGTGGCGGGTTAATGAAAAACTGTTTTTT	CASTWRVNEKLFF
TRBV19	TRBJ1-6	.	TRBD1	TGTGCCACCTCCCCGGGACAGGCAGGCTCACCCCTCCACTTT	CATSPGQAGSPLHF
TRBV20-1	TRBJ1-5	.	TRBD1	TGCAGTGCTAGAGGACGGGACAGCACTCCGTTACATCAGCCCCAGCATTTT	CSARGRDSTPLHQPQHF
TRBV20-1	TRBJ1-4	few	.	TGCAGTGCTAGCCGACCTGAAAAACAGGAAAAACTGTTTTTT	CSASRPEKQEKLFF
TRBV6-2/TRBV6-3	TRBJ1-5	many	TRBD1	TGTGCCAGCAGCAGGACGCAGGGGGGCGATCAGCCCCAGCATTTT	CASSRTQGGDQPQHF
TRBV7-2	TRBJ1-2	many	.	TGTGCCAGCAGCTTAGCTGCGGACAGCTATAACTATGGCTACACCTTC	CASSLAADSYNYGYTF
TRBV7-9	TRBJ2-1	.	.	TGTGCCAGCAGCCCTCCAGTCCTATCTTACAATGAGCAGTTCTTC	CASSPPVLSYNEQFF
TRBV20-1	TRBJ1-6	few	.	TGCAGTGCTAGAGAGAGTTCACCCCTCCACTTT	CSARESSPLHF
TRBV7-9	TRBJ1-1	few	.	TGTGCCAGCAGTCTGGGGGAGAGCTTGAACACTGAAGCTTTCTTT	CASSLGESLNTEAFF
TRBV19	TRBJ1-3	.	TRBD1	TGTGCCAGTAGTTGGTCTTGGGGACAGGGGAAGAGCACCATATATTTT	CASSWSWGQGKSTIYF
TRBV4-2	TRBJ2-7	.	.	TGTGCCAGCAGCCAGGGGACCCGGCAGTCCCGCGAGCAGTACTTC	CASSQGTRQSREQYF
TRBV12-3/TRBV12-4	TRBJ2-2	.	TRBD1	TGTGCCAGCAGTTTGACAGGGTTCAACACCGGGGAGCTGTTTTTT	CASSLTGFNTGELFF
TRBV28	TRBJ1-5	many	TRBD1	TGTGCCAGCTTAGGGACAGGGCTTTCGAATCAGCCCCAGCATTTT	CASLGTGLSNQPQHF
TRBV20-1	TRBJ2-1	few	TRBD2	TGCAGTGCTAGAGATCTCGACGGACTAGCGGGAGCATATGAGCAGTTCTTC	CSARDLDGLAGAYEQFF
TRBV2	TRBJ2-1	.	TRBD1	TGTGCCGGAGGGCCGGGACAGGTGTACAATGAGCAGTTCTTC	CAGGPGQVYNEQFF
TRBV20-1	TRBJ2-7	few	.	TGCAGTGCTAGATTAGAAGGGACCTACGAGCAGTACTTC	CSARLEGTYEQYF
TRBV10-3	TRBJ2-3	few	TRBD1	TGTGCCATCAATAACAGGGGGTCGGATACGCAGTATTTT	CAINNRGSDTQYF
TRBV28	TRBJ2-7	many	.	TGTGCCAGCAGACCTCCTGCAAGGCCCTACGAGCAGTACTTC	CASRPPARPYEQYF
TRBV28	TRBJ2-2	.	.	TGTGCCAGCAGGTCGGGCAGGGAGAACACCGGGGAGCTGTTTTTT	CASRSGRENTGELFF
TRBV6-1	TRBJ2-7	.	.	TGTGCCAGCATCGGTTTCGGCTACGAGCAGTACTTC	CASIGFGYEQYF
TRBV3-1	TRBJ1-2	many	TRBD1	TGTGCCAGCAGCCAAGGTCGACAGGGTCTTGTCGGCTACACCTTC	CASSQGRQGLVGYTF
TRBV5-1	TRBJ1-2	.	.	TGCGCCAGCAGCTCCCACCCTTCCGACAGCGCAACATACTATGGCTACACCTTC	CASSSHPSDSATYYGYTF
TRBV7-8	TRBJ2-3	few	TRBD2	TGTGCCAGCAGAGACGAACGGCAGGGAGGGACAGATACGCAGTATTTT	CASRDERQGGTDTQYF
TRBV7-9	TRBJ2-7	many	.	TGTGCCAGCAGCTCCGGACATAACTCCTACGAGCAGTACTTC	CASSSGHNSYEQYF
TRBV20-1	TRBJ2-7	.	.	TGCAGTGCTAGAGATCTGGAACTTTCCTCCTACGAGCAGTACTTC	CSARDLELSSYEQYF
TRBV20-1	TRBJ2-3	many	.	TGCAGTGCCCCTGGAGGGGGGAGCACAGATACGCAGTATTTT	CSAPGGGSTDTQYF
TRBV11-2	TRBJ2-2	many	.	TGTGCCAGCAGCTTTTCGTGGGAAGTCCTCACCGGGGAGCTGTTTTTT	CASSFSWEVLTGELFF
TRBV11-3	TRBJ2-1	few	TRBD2	TGTGCCAGCAGCTCGACACCCTTGGTAGCGGGGACTTACAATGAGCAGTTCTTC	CASSSTPLVAGTYNEQFF
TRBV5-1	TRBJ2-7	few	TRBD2	TGCGCCAGCAGCTCCGGACTAGTCAGGGTCTCCTACGAGCAGTACTTC	CASSSGLVRVSYEQYF
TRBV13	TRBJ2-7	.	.	TGTGCCAGCAGCTTAGGCGTGTCGAGCTCCTACAATGAGCAGTACTTC	CASSLGVSSSYNEQYF
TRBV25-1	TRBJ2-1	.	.	TGTGCCAGCAGGGACAGAGGTGAGCAGTTCTTC	CASRDRGEQFF
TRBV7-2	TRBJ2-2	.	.	TGTGCCAGCAGCATTACTCGGAACACCGGGGAGCTGTTTTTT	CASSITRNTGELFF
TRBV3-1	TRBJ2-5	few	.	TGTGCCAGCAGCCATCATGGGGACGGTCAAGAGACCCAGTACTTC	CASSHHGDGQETQYF
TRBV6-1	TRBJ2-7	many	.	TGTGCCAGCAGGGCAGGGGCCTCCTACGAGCAGTACTTC	CASRAGASYEQYF
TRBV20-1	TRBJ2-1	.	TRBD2	TGCAGTGCTAGAGATTACAGCGGGAGGGCCAATGAGCAGTTCTTC	CSARDYSGRANEQFF
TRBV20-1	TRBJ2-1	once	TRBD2	TGCAGTGCTAAACGCCTAGCGGGACTGGATGAGCAGTTCTTC	CSAKRLAGLDEQFF
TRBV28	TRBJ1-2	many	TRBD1	TGTGCCAGCAGTTTGGGGGGCACACAGGGGGCGCCGCCGTGGGGCTACACCTTC	CASSLGGTQGAPPWGYTF
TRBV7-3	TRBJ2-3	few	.	TGTGCCAGCAGCTTAAGGCCAGGGAGACCCCTCACAGATACGCAGTATTTT	CASSLRPGRPLTDTQYF
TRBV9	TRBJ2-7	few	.	TGTGCCAGCAGCTTCTCCGAGCGGGTCGGCGAGCAGTACTTC	CASSFSERVGEQYF
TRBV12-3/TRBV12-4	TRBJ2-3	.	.	TGTGCCAGCAGTTCCGGGGGGCTGGGGGATACGCAGTATTTT	CASSSGGLGDTQYF
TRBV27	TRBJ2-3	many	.	TGTGCCAGCAGTTTCTTGTACGGGACAGATACGCAGTATTTT	CASSFLYGTDTQYF
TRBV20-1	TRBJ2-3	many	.	TGCAGTGCTAAAGACCCAGGACAAGCCACAGATACGCAGTATTTT	CSAKDPGQATDTQYF
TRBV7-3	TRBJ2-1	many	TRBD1	TGTGCCAGCAGCTTAAAGGGCGGGACAGGGTACGATGAGCAGTTCTTC	CASSLKGGTGYDEQFF
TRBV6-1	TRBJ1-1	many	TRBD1	TGTGCCAGCCGGACAGGGGGGAACACTGAAGCTTTCTTT	CASRTGGNTEAFF
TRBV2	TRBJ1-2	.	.	TGTGCCAGCAGTCTGTCGGACGGCGAGAGGGGCTACACCTTC	CASSLSDGERGYTF
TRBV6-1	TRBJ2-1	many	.	TGTGCCAGCAACCCAGAAAAGGGCTACTACTACAATGAGCAGTTCTTC	CASNPEKGYYYNEQFF
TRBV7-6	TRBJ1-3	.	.	TGTGCCAGCAGCTTAGTGTCAGGCACTGGAAACACCATATATTTT	CASSLVSGTGNTIYF
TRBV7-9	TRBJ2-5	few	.	TGTGCCAGCAGCCCTGGGGGGCAGGTATGGACCCAGTACTTC	CASSPGGQVWTQYF
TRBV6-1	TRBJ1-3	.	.	TGTGCCAGCAGTCCCGGGTCCCGGTTGGCTGGAAACACCATATATTTT	CASSPGSRLAGNTIYF
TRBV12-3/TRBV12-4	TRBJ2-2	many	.	TGTGCCAGCAAGGGAAACACCGGGGAGCTGTTTTTT	CASKGNTGELFF
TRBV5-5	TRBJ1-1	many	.	TGTGCCAGCAGCTTGGTGGGCAGGGGAATGGGCACTGAAGCTTTCTTT	CASSLVGRGMGTEAFF